Below are 25 T cell receptor beta chains sequenced from a single sample in a study of immune evolution from preneoplasia to lung adenocarcinoma (dated by TCRdb to about 2021). Library construction relied on the immunoSEQ multiplex PCR assay. Entries here come from immuneACCESS through TCRdb and include only in-frame sequences with V and J called. Some clones fail to appear in such tables; in the studies checked, an unresolved V gene covers under half of the shortfall, and the cause of the remainder is unknown. The sample table lists approximately 11,000 clones, about nine tenths of them with a count of one. Together, the top ten hold about 3.5% of the sample. The sequencing input was FFPE invasive lung adenocarcinoma tissue. Explained via the paper, the cell subset or site label denotes: frankly invasive lung adenocarcinoma (ADC). These receptors were taken from a person aged 70 to 85 with invasive lung adenocarcinoma.

The chain links TRBV28 to TRBJ2-3; 11 bases line up with TRBD1. V trimming: 7 bases; J trimming: 0 bases; junction bases outside the gene matches: 12. Per the germline V gene, CDR1 is MDHEN and CDR2 is SYDVKM. The CDR3 extends over 18 amino acids. Here the CDR3 DNA reads TGTGCCAGCACCCTAGCCGGGACAGGGGGGACTAGCACAGATACGCAGTATTTT. Amino acids: CASTLAGTGGTSTDTQYF.

By share, this clone counts as medium-sized (0.01 to 0.1%). The sample holds other DNA sequences that translate to the same CDR3. The chain links TRBV19 to TRBJ1-4; D is ambiguous. V was clipped by 3 bases and J by 4 bases, with 9 bases between them. This CDR3 is 14 amino acids long. Germline V lookup: CDR1 LNHDA, CDR2 SQIVND (reference sequence). This chain's CDR3 is CASSIGSLNEKLFF. The CDR3 bases are TGTGCCAGTAGTATCGGCAGCCTTAATGAAAAACTGTTTTTT.

This chain connects TRBV30 to TRBJ1-3; the match to TRBD1 covers 9 bases. Germline V gene sequence: CDR1 GTSNPN, CDR2 SVGIG (reference sequence). CDR3 length: 14 amino acids. V was pared by 2 bases and J by 7 bases, with 6 bases of the junction left unmatched. The CDR3, as DNA: TGTGCCTGGAGTACCACAGGGGGCTCGAACACCATATATTTT. Amino acid sequence: CAWSTTGGSNTIYF.

This clone occurred once. This rearrangement joins TRBV7-2 to TRBJ2-5, with D hard to call. V was shortened by 5 bases and J by 3 bases, with 13 bases between the two germline ends. This CDR3 has 14 residues. Looked up from germline, CDR1 is SGHTA and CDR2 is FQGNSA. CDR3 nucleotides: TGTGCCAGCAGCCGTACTAACTTTAAAGAGACCCAGTACTTC. This translates into CASSRTNFKETQYF.

The chain carries TRBV15 and TRBJ1-5, with D uncertain. The germline gives CDR1 LNHNV, CDR2 YYDKDF (reference sequence). Trimming pared 5 bases from V and 3 bases from J, leaving 14 bases between. This CDR3 has 15 residues. CDR3 loop: CATSYRRGNNQPQHF. For the CDR3, the DNA is TGTGCCACCAGCTATAGGAGAGGGAACAATCAGCCCCAGCATTTT.

The CDR3 region has the DNA TGTGCCAGCAGCCGGCGGGACAGGGGAGAAAAACTGTTTTTT. Its translation: CASSRRDRGEKLFF. V usage is TRBV5-4 and J usage is TRBJ1-4; 10 bases are a match to TRBD1. There are 14 residues in the CDR3. Germline V CDR1 and CDR2: SGHNT, YYREEE (reference sequence). V lost 4 bases, J lost 8 bases, and 5 bases stayed unmatched.

The V and J genes are TRBV9 and TRBJ2-7; D remains unclear. The V gene lost 2 bases and the J gene lost 2 bases, with 29 bases spanning the gap. The V gene's germline CDR1 is SGDLS and CDR2 YYNGEE. CDR3 length: 20 amino acids. The CDR3 loop is CASSVPPPKEAGAWAYEQYF. CDR3 coding DNA: TGTGCCAGCAGCGTCCCCCCCCCTAAAGAAGCCGGCGCGTGGGCCTACGAGCAGTACTTC.

CDR3 nucleotides: TGTGCCAGCAGCCGGGACAGGGACTACGAGCAGTACTTC. Amino acids: CASSRDRDYEQYF. This chain joins TRBV2 and TRBJ2-7, with 9 nucleotides matching TRBD1. Germline V CDR1 and CDR2: SNHLY, FYNNEI. The V segment lost 6 bases and the J segment 3 bases; nucleotides outside the gene matches: 3. This CDR3 has 13 residues.

This rearrangement joins TRBV4-2 to TRBJ1-2, with D perhaps matching TRBD1 (5 bases). The CDR3 is 16 residues long. Looked up from germline, CDR1 is LGHNA and CDR2 is YNFKEQ. Trimming removed 0 bases at V and 4 bases at J, with 15 bases between. As DNA, the CDR3 is TGTGCCAGCAGCCAAGATTCGAACCAGGGAGGCTATGGCTACACCTTC. Translated: CASSQDSNQGGYGYTF.

The gene calls are TRBV5-4 and TRBJ2-2, with TRBD1 identical over 8 bases. Losses at the gene ends were 2 bases for V and 5 bases for J; bases not matched to a gene: 5. The germline V gene has CDR1 SGHNT and CDR2 YYREEE (reference sequence). The CDR3 length is 15 residues. The DNA of the CDR3 is TGTGCCAGCAGCTTTTGGACAGGGTTTACCGGGGAGCTGTTTTTT. Translation: CASSFWTGFTGELFF.

The chain recombines TRBV19 with TRBJ1-1, with a tentative D call TRBD1 (5 bases). Between the trimmed V and J ends, which lost 5 bases and 3 bases, there was a span of 13 bases. The CDR3 loop spans 14 amino acids. Germline assignment: CDR1 LNHDA and CDR2 SQIVND (reference sequence). The CDR3 region has the DNA TGTGCCAGTAGTTGGGACTCAAGGGACACTGAAGCTTTCTTT. As protein: CASSWDSRDTEAFF.

The chain links TRBV27 to TRBJ2-7; TRBD1 aligns across 12 bases. The length of the CDR3 is 14 residues. V lost 5 bases to trimming and J lost 4 bases; unmatched junction nucleotides: 3. CDR1 and CDR2 (germline): MNHEY, SMNVEV (reference sequence). The CDR3 loop reads CASSKGQGAYEQYF. The CDR3 DNA sequence: TGTGCCAGCAGTAAGGGACAGGGGGCTTACGAGCAGTACTTC.

The CDR3, as DNA: TGTGCCAGTAGCCTGGCCCTGGGACGGAGGAGCAATCAGCCCCAGCATTTT. Encoded protein: CASSLALGRRSNQPQHF. The chain carries TRBV19 and TRBJ1-5; tentative D call: TRBD1 (5 bases). The V gene's germline CDR1 is LNHDA and CDR2 SQIVND (reference sequence). The germline V and J ends were trimmed by 6 bases and 1 base, with 19 bases remaining between them. The CDR3 covers 17 residues.

The chain employs TRBV29-1 and TRBJ1-1; no clear D gene. Germline V gives CDR1 SQVTM, CDR2 ANQGSEA. The CDR3 is 13 amino acids. The ends were cut back, 5 bases at V and 5 bases at J, with 15 bases in the middle. The CDR3 region has the DNA TGCAGCGTTTCCAAGGGAGTGGGAACTGAAGCTTTCTTT. The encoded protein is CSVSKGVGTEAFF.

The chain carries TRBV28 and TRBJ2-1, with 8 bases aligning to TRBD1. CDR1 MDHEN and CDR2 SYDVKM come from the germline V gene. This CDR3 comprises 20 residues. The trim removed 1 base at V and 0 bases at J, leaving 14 bases unmatched. The CDR3 here is CASSLSWETQTGVSYNEQFF. The CDR3 nucleotides read TGTGCCAGCAGTTTATCGTGGGAGACACAGACAGGGGTCTCCTACAATGAGCAGTTCTTC.

The chain's CDR3 is CASSYERGLPNTEAFF. In nucleotides, the CDR3 is TGTGCCAGCAGTTACGAGCGGGGGCTCCCGAACACTGAAGCTTTCTTT. The chain carries TRBV6-5 and TRBJ1-1; a weak D match, TRBD1 (6 bases). Looked up from germline, CDR1 is MNHEY and CDR2 is SVGAGI. The V end lost 2 bases, the J end lost 1 base, and 14 bases lay between the germline ends. The CDR3 runs to 16 residues.

The rearrangement links TRBV6-5 to TRBJ1-4; D unclear. This CDR3 is 16 amino acids long. Germline values: CDR1 MNHEY, CDR2 SVGAGI. The germline V and J ends were trimmed by 2 bases and 0 bases, with 10 bases remaining between them. The CDR3 coding sequence is TGTGCCAGCAGTTACGCCCGAGGAACAACTAATGAAAAACTGTTTTTT. It translates to CASSYARGTTNEKLFF.

V usage is TRBV5-1 and J usage is TRBJ1-2; unclear D gene. Germline V gives CDR1 SGHRS, CDR2 YFSETQ. Trimming left V 0 bases short and J 5 bases short, with 11 bases between. The CDR3 covers 14 residues. The CDR3 loop is CASSLEEGGYGYTF. DNA for the CDR3: TGCGCCAGCAGCTTGGAGGAGGGTGGGTATGGCTACACCTTC.

The CDR3 sequence is CASSEGWIAAEQYF. Written as DNA, the CDR3 is TGTGCCAGCAGTGAAGGGTGGATAGCGGCCGAGCAGTACTTC. The chain carries TRBV2 and TRBJ2-7, with D possibly TRBD2 on 6 matching bases. The CDR3 length is 14 residues. Germline assignment: CDR1 SNHLY and CDR2 FYNNEI. The V and J ends lost 1 base and 6 bases respectively, with 13 bases between them.

The V call is TRBV12-5, the J call TRBJ2-7; tentative D call: TRBD1 (6 bases). Germline CDR1 LGHNT, CDR2 FRNRAP. The CDR3 is made up of 16 amino acids. V dropped 3 bases and J dropped 3 bases, with 18 bases sitting between them. The chain's CDR3 is CASGLAIQGRVYEQYF. As DNA, the CDR3 is TGTGCTAGTGGTTTAGCGATACAGGGAAGGGTCTACGAGCAGTACTTC.

The V and J genes are TRBV29-1 and TRBJ2-2; TRBD1 might be the D (6 bases). Germline V gene lookup returns CDR1 SQVTM and CDR2 ANQGSEA. CDR3 size: 15 residues. Deletions cut 4 bases from V and 2 bases from J, with 14 bases between. This chain's CDR3 is CSVGPQGTNTGELFF. In DNA form, the CDR3 reads TGCAGCGTTGGGCCGCAGGGGACCAACACCGGGGAGCTGTTTTTT.

The chain uses TRBV28 and TRBJ1-5; D uncertain. The germline V gene encodes CDR1 MDHEN and CDR2 SYDVKM. The CDR3 is made up of 15 amino acids. V was trimmed by 6 bases and J by 2 bases, leaving 14 bases between them. This CDR3 is CASSLPGSGNQPQHF. CDR3 DNA sequence: TGTGCCAGCAGCCTACCTGGGTCGGGCAATCAGCCCCAGCATTTT.

The chain joins TRBV7-2 to TRBJ1-3, with D unclear. The V end was cut by 2 bases, the J end by 1 base, with 9 bases between. CDR1 SGHTA and CDR2 FQGNSA come from the germline V gene. The length of the CDR3 is 15 residues. The CDR3 is CASSLFVASGNTIYF. The CDR3 bases are TGTGCCAGCAGCTTATTCGTGGCGTCTGGAAACACCATATATTTT.

The CDR3 DNA sequence: TGCAGCGCTTCGCCGGGCCTTAACTATGGCTACACCTTC. Translating it yields CSASPGLNYGYTF. The gene calls are TRBV29-1 and TRBJ1-2; D not resolved. The germline V and J ends were trimmed by 7 bases and 1 base, with 13 bases remaining between them. Germline CDR1 SQVTM, CDR2 ANQGSEA. The length of the CDR3 is 13 residues.

The chain carries TRBV2 and TRBJ1-5; no reliable D call. This CDR3 spans 13 amino acids. Germline-derived CDR1 and CDR2 are SNHLY and FYNNEI. V lost 8 bases and J 0 bases, leaving 8 bases between the germline ends. As DNA, the CDR3 is TGTGCCAGCCTCGAGGGTAGCAATCAGCCCCAGCATTTT. Its protein is CASLEGSNQPQHF.